A single sample gave rise to the 27 T cell receptor beta chains below, sequenced in a study of cytomegalovirus exposure and HLA in healthy donors. PCR was performed using 60 Vbeta and 13 Jbeta primers. The table came from immunoSEQ multiplex PCR; TCRdb's copy has only in-frame clones and leaves some out. The table has more than 130,000 clones, approximately 70% seen once. Sequences were obtained from PBMCs. Every receptor here comes from a human donor in good health.

The V call is TRBV5-1, the J call TRBJ2-5; 7 bases map to TRBD2. Per germline, CDR1 SGHRS and CDR2 YFSETQ. Trimming took 3 bases from V and 5 from J; bases not matched to a gene: 13. This CDR3 region has 16 residues. The CDR3 DNA sequence: TGCGCCAGCAGCTCCTCGGGGGAGGGCGTCAGGGAGACCCAGTACTTC. Residues: CASSSSGEGVRETQYF.

This clone was counted a single time. V gene TRBV5-1 combines with J gene TRBJ2-1, with 12 positions matching TRBD2. CDR1 SGHRS and CDR2 YFSETQ come from the germline V gene. This CDR3 is 14 amino acids long. V was pared by 2 bases and J by 8 bases, with 2 bases of the junction left unmatched. CDR3 sequence: CASSLRLAGDEQFF. In DNA, the CDR3 is TGCGCCAGCAGCTTACGACTAGCGGGGGATGAGCAGTTCTTC.

This rearrangement joins TRBV6-5 to TRBJ2-5; perhaps TRBD1 as D (5 bases). The germline CDR1 and CDR2 sequences are MNHEY and SVGAGI. V gave up 6 bases and J gave up 0 bases, with 14 bases separating them. The CDR3 is 15 amino acids. CDR3 DNA: TGTGCCAGCAGGTCAGGGTTGGGGTACCAAGAGACCCAGTACTTC. Its protein product is CASRSGLGYQETQYF.

As concerns this clone: Mismatch with germline at one junction end may stem from a read error. The CDR3: CASSLEQGADTRELFF. In DNA form, the CDR3 reads TGCGCCAGCAGCTTGGAACAGGGGGCTGACACCCGGGAGCTGTTTTTT. V and J are TRBV5-1 and TRBJ2-2; 9 bases map to TRBD1. This CDR3 contains 16 residues. Germline CDR1 SGHRS, CDR2 YFSETQ.

This chain connects TRBV7-2 to TRBJ1-2; 8 bases are shared with TRBD1. CDR3 length equals 15 residues. CDR1 and CDR2 from the germline V gene are SGHTA and FQGNSA. V lost 3 bases to trimming and J lost 6 bases; unmatched junction nucleotides: 9. Written as DNA, the CDR3 is TGTGCCAGCAGCTTTAAAGCAGGGGGCGGGCATGGCTACACCTTC. This gives the protein CASSFKAGGGHGYTF.

The count of this clone is one. The V call is TRBV5-6, the J call TRBJ1-3; D call uncertain. Per germline, CDR1 SGHDT and CDR2 YYEEEE. This CDR3 is 14 amino acids long. V gave up 2 bases and J gave up 8 bases, with 14 bases separating them. As DNA, the CDR3 is TGTGCCAGCAGCTTACCGGGAGAACCGGACACCATATATTTT. Its protein product is CASSLPGEPDTIYF.

This clone was found once. The genes are TRBV7-9 and TRBJ2-5; 7 bases fit TRBD2. Gene TRBJ2-7 matches the end of the DNA better, so the J call may be wrong. Germline CDR1 SEHNR, CDR2 FQNEAQ (reference sequence). This CDR3 spans 15 amino acids. CDR3 nucleotide sequence: TGTGCCAGCAGCGGCGGGAGTGTAGCCGTGTACGAGCAGTACTTC. This gives the protein CASSGGSVAVYEQYF.

The chain has TRBV6-1 and TRBJ2-5, with TRBD1 identical over 7 bases. This CDR3 region has 14 residues. The germline gives CDR1 MNHNS, CDR2 SASEGT. The ends lost 6 bases at V and 9 bases at J; junction bases unmatched: 13. CDR3: CASRGVTGPRSQYF. In nucleotides, the CDR3 is TGTGCCAGCAGGGGGGTGACAGGGCCAAGATCCCAGTACTTC.

This clone was observed once. This chain uses TRBV5-4 with TRBJ2-1, with D possibly matching TRBD2 (5 bases). V was shortened by 1 base and J by 4 bases, with 15 bases between the two germline ends. CDR3 length: 16 residues. In germline, CDR1 is SGHNT, CDR2 YYREEE (reference sequence). The CDR3 reads CASSLPIGPGYNEQFF. The CDR3 bases are TGTGCCAGCAGCTTGCCTATCGGACCGGGGTACAATGAGCAGTTCTTC.

The rearrangement joins TRBV7-5 to TRBJ2-7; no check of the table's D call, TRBD1, against the DNA was made. TRBV7-5 is shown as a pseudogene. CDR3 length: 15 residues. The CDR3 is CARSLALRGSNEQYF. DNA of the CDR3: TGTGCCAGAAGCTTAGCGCTTAGGGGGTCCAACGAGCAGTACTTC.

This clone was picked up a small number of times. The chain recombines TRBV7-9 with TRBJ2-3; TRBD2 matches at 11 bases. Germline assignment: CDR1 SEHNR and CDR2 FQNEAQ (reference sequence). There are 16 residues in the CDR3. Losses at the gene ends were 2 bases for V and 2 bases for J; bases not matched to a gene: 3. Here the CDR3 DNA reads TGTGCCAGCAGCTTACTAGCGGGAGGTATCACAGATACGCAGTATTTT. Protein sequence: CASSLLAGGITDTQYF.

The V call is TRBV19, the J call TRBJ1-1; tentatively, D is TRBD1 (5 bases). The germline gives CDR1 LNHDA, CDR2 SQIVND (reference sequence). CDR3 size: 13 residues. The ends were cut back, 5 bases at V and 5 bases at J, with 12 bases in the middle. CDR3 bases: TGTGCCAGTAGTTACACGGAGGGGACTGAAGCTTTCTTT. Its protein product is CASSYTEGTEAFF. Full variable domain (outside the CDR3, taken from reference TRBV19 and TRBJ1-1): DGGITQSPKYLFRKEGQNVTLSCEQNLNHDAMYWYRQDPGQGLRLIYYSQIVNDFQKGDIAEGYSVSREKKESFPLTVTSAQKNPTAFYLCASSYTEGTEAFFGQGTRLTVV.

CDR3 loop: CASSLGHPNTEAFF. The CDR3, as DNA: TGTGCCAGCAGCCTCGGACACCCGAACACTGAAGCTTTCTTT. The chain carries TRBV13 and TRBJ1-1; weak D call: TRBD1 (5 bases). V lost 5 bases, J lost 1 base, and 11 bases lay in between. The CDR3 has 14 amino acids. CDR1 PRHDT and CDR2 FYEKMQ come from the germline V gene (reference sequence).

This rearrangement joins TRBV27 to TRBJ2-1; 11 bases align to TRBD2. The V segment lost 6 bases and the J segment 6 bases; nucleotides outside the gene matches: 13. The CDR3 covers 17 residues. The germline V gene has CDR1 MNHEY and CDR2 SMNVEV (reference sequence). Here the CDR3 DNA reads TGTGCCAGCAGCCCACCACCTCTAGCGGGGGGCCGCAATGAGCAGTTCTTC. As protein: CASSPPPLAGGRNEQFF.

This rearrangement joins TRBV19 to TRBJ2-7; 8 nucleotides line up with TRBD1. The germline V gene has CDR1 LNHDA and CDR2 SQIVND (reference sequence). The CDR3 extends over 13 amino acids. The J segment lost 6 bases and the V segment lost 8 bases, leaving 9 bases of the junction unmatched. The CDR3 here is CASAGRQGSEQYF. The CDR3 nucleotides are TGTGCCAGTGCTGGGAGACAGGGGAGCGAGCAGTACTTC.

The chain couples TRBV7-9 to TRBJ2-3, with 14 nucleotides matching TRBD2. V gave up 3 bases and J gave up 0 bases; unmatched junction bases: 2. Germline CDR1 is SEHNR and CDR2 is FQNEAQ (reference sequence). The CDR3 runs 17 residues. CDR3 sequence (DNA): TGTGCCAGCAGCTTTGGGACTAGCGGGAGAAGCACAGATACGCAGTATTTT. Translated, it gives CASSFGTSGRSTDTQYF.

V and J are TRBV7-9 and TRBJ2-5; 7 positions agree with TRBD1. The end of the DNA fits TRBJ2-7 better, so the J call may be wrong. The CDR3 totals 12 residues. Germline CDR1 reads SEHNR; CDR2 reads FQNEAQ (reference sequence). DNA of the CDR3: TGTGCCAGCAGTCAGGGGGCCTACGAGCAGTACTTC. Encoded protein: CASSQGAYEQYF.

A single count supports this clone. The chain carries TRBV4-1 and TRBJ2-5; TRBD2 matches 9 bases. Germline CDR1 MGHRA, CDR2 YSYEKL. There are 14 residues in the CDR3. V shed 3 bases, J shed 7 bases, and the junction held 6 bases outside the gene matches. This CDR3 reads CASSQMAGGVTQYF. The CDR3 bases are TGCGCCAGCAGCCAGATGGCGGGAGGGGTGACCCAGTACTTC.

The genes are TRBV11-2 and TRBJ2-1, with D perhaps TRBD1 (6 bases). Per germline, CDR1 SGHAT and CDR2 FQNNGV. With 5 bases removed from V and 7 bases from J, the gap between germline ends came to 6 bases. This CDR3 region has 11 residues. The CDR3 reads CASSQGNEQFF. The CDR3, as DNA: TGTGCCAGCAGCCAGGGGAATGAGCAGTTCTTC.

The V and J genes are TRBV7-9 and TRBJ2-7; TRBD2 agrees at 8 bases. The CDR3 totals 15 residues. CDR1 is SEHNR, CDR2 FQNEAQ, per germline (reference sequence). J gave up 5 bases and V 1 base, and 7 bases lay outside the gene matches. CDR3 DNA sequence: TGTGCCAGCAGCTTAGTATGGAGCGGGGGAAACGAGCAGTACTTC. Amino acids: CASSLVWSGGNEQYF.

The rearrangement uses TRBV2 and TRBJ2-7; D might be TRBD1 (6 bases). V gave up 7 bases and J gave up 6 bases, with 22 bases separating them. Germline V gene sequence: CDR1 SNHLY, CDR2 FYNNEI. The CDR3 sequence is 15 residues long. This CDR3 is CASNLLQGSRGEQYF. In DNA, the CDR3 is TGTGCCAGCAACCTCCTACAGGGTAGTCGGGGCGAGCAGTACTTC. Complete variable domain (other parts from reference TRBV2 and TRBJ2-7): EPEVTQTPSHQVTQMGQEVILRCVPISNHLYFYWYRQILGQKVEFLVSFYNNEISEKSEIFDDQFSVERPDGSNFTLKIRSTKLEDSAMYFCASNLLQGSRGEQYFGPGTRLTVT.

The chain joins TRBV5-1 to TRBJ2-1; tentatively, D is TRBD2 (6 bases). V lost 2 bases and J lost 7, with 10 bases in between. The CDR3 contains 13 residues. Germline-derived CDR1 and CDR2 are SGHRS and YFSETQ. The CDR3 reads CASSFGLNNEQFF. In nucleotides, the CDR3 is TGCGCCAGCAGCTTCGGACTAAATAATGAGCAGTTCTTC. The complete variable domain, with remaining parts taken from reference TRBV5-1 and TRBJ2-1, reads KAGVTQTPRYLIKTRGQQVTLSCSPISGHRSVSWYQQTPGQGLQFLFEYFSETQRNKGNFPGRFSGRQFSNSRSEMNVSTLELGDSALYLCASSFGLNNEQFFGPGTRLTVL.

The chain has TRBV5-1 and TRBJ2-1; no reliable D call. The CDR3 totals 14 residues. Germline V gives CDR1 SGHRS, CDR2 YFSETQ. Trimming shortened V by 7 bases and J by 6 bases, and 17 bases separated the two germline ends. CDR3 sequence (DNA): TGCGCCAGCGTATCCCTTCCCCTCGGCAATGAGCAGTTCTTC. Its protein is CASVSLPLGNEQFF.

V usage is TRBV5-4 and J usage is TRBJ1-2, with a tentative D call TRBD1 (5 bases). The germline gives CDR1 SGHNT, CDR2 YYREEE (reference sequence). The V gene lost 4 bases and the J gene lost 4 bases, with 11 bases spanning the gap. This CDR3 spans 13 amino acids. CDR3 sequence (DNA): TGTGCCAGCAGCCCGCAGGGTGTCTATGGCTACACCTTC. This translates into CASSPQGVYGYTF.

J is TRBJ1-6 and V is TRBV7-8; D gene uncertain. The length of the CDR3 is 15 residues. The V gene lost 7 bases and the J gene lost 9 bases, with 19 bases spanning the gap. Germline lookup yields CDR1 SGHVS and CDR2 FQNEAQ. CDR3 loop: CASTWDYSGLSPLHF. Here the CDR3 DNA reads TGTGCCAGCACTTGGGATTACAGTGGACTTTCACCCCTCCACTTT. Using reference TRBV7-8 and TRBJ1-6 for the parts outside the CDR3, the full variable domain is GAGVSQSPRYKVAKRGQDVALRCDPISGHVSLFWYQQALGQGPEFLTYFQNEAQLDKSGLPSDRFFAERPEGSVSTLKIQRTQQEDSAVYLCASTWDYSGLSPLHFGNGTRLTVT.

V usage is TRBV19 and J usage is TRBJ2-5, with D tentatively TRBD1 (5 bases). Per germline, CDR1 LNHDA and CDR2 SQIVND (reference sequence). With 4 bases removed from V and 5 bases from J, the gap between germline ends came to 17 bases. The CDR3 loop spans 15 amino acids. CDR3 region: CASSTAFSGWETQYF. CDR3 DNA: TGTGCCAGTAGTACGGCCTTCTCAGGGTGGGAGACCCAGTACTTC.

This CDR3 reads CASSIDQVAGAYNEQFF. CDR3 in DNA: TGTGCCAGTAGTATAGATCAAGTGGCGGGGGCCTACAATGAGCAGTTCTTC. The chain links TRBV19 to TRBJ2-1; 7 positions agree with TRBD2. Germline V gene sequence: CDR1 LNHDA, CDR2 SQIVND (reference sequence). V was clipped by 0 bases and J by 2 bases; unmatched bases: 7. The CDR3 has 17 residues.